The subject of this entry is one TCR beta chain. Its target is unknown. Germline CDR1 reads SGHDT; CDR2 reads YYEEEE. V was cut by 0 bases and J by 0 bases, with 9 bases left in between. CDR3 length: 16 residues. The sample is drawn from a study of shared clonotypes between healthy human individuals. Study summary: Donors, aged 18 to 49, were two women and a few men. There were three CD4 naive, three CD4 memory, two CD8 naive and one CD8 memory plates per donor.

Sequencing was performed with immunoSEQ multiplex PCR; in TCRdb, only in-frame clones are kept and a portion is missing. The table shows about 990,000 clones, with roughly 74% occurring only once. The CD4+ fraction was divided into a CD45RA+ naive subset and a CD45RA-negative memory subset. Regarding the study as a whole: Generation probability values for non-shared clonotypes were lower than those for clonotypes shared by all four donors.

V usage is TRBV5-6 and J usage is TRBJ1-4; D might be TRBD1 (5 bases). Source material: memory CD4+ T cells from PBMCs. Regarding subset: CD45RA-negative fraction. The origin of this receptor is a man aged 18 to 30 in good health. Some clones in this sample may be carry-over from other donors' samples. CDR3 protein: CASSLVQGSTNEKLFF. The CDR3 bases are TGTGCCAGCAGCTTGGTGCAGGGCTCAACTAATGAAAAACTGTTTTTT.